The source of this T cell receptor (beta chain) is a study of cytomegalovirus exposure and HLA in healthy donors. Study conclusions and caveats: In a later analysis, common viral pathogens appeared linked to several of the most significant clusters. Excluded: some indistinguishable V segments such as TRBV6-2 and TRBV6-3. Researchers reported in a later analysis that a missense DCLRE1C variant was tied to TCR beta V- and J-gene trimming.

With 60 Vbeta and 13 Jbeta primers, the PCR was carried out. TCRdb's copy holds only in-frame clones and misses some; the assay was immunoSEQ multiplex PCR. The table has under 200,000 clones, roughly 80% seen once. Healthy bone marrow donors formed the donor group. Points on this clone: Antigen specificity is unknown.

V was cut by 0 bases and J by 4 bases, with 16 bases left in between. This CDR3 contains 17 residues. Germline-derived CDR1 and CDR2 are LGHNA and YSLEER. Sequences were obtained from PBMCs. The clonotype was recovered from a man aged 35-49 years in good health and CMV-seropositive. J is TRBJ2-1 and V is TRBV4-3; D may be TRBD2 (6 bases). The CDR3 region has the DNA TGCGCCAGCAGCCAAGATCCCCCCGGAGGGAGGTACAATGAGCAGTTCTTC. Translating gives CASSQDPPGGRYNEQFF.